This T cell receptor beta chain was profiled in a study of patients and donors after allogeneic stem cell transplantation. Germline assignment: CDR1 LNHDA and CDR2 SQIVND (reference sequence). This CDR3 contains 15 residues. The V gene lost 5 bases and the J gene lost 1 base, with 9 bases spanning the gap. TCRdb called the RT-PCR reads again in MiXCR, with one record for every CDR3 protein. The table shows about 200,000 distinct CDR3 sequences, with around 41% occurring only once. This TCR came from a human donor who was either an allogeneic HSCT recipient or a stem cell or donor lymphocyte infusion donor (not recorded which). It is not recorded whose cells these are; they may come from a transplant donor. The V and J genes are TRBV19 and TRBJ2-6; D uncertain. Sequences were obtained from blood, either unsorted or a sorted T cell fraction (not recorded which). The DNA of the CDR3 is TGTGCCAGTAGTCAGTCTCAATCTGGGGCCAACGTCCTGACTTTC. Translated: CASSQSQSGANVLTF. The full variable domain, rest sourced from reference TRBV19 and TRBJ2-6, is DGGITQSPKYLFRKEGQNVTLSCEQNLNHDAMYWYRQDPGQGLRLIYYSQIVNDFQKGDIAEGYSVSREKKESFPLTVTSAQKNPTAFYLCASSQSQSGANVLTFGAGSRLTVL.